Included here is one T cell receptor (beta chain) sequence, with context. The CDR3 spans 13 residues. Looked up from germline, CDR1 is SEHNR and CDR2 is FQNEAQ (reference sequence). Trimming pared 5 bases from V and 9 bases from J, leaving 14 bases between. The source of the sample is a study of blood T cell repertoires in COVID-19. Study-level background: T cells, B-cell-depleted T cells, or PBMCs supplied cDNA or gDNA.

In the original workflow: Reference gene primer amplification gave estimated nucleated cell counts. This table comes from immunoSEQ multiplex PCR, and its TCRdb copy is limited to in-frame clones, with some not included. V, J and clone size reflect that table, while D and trimming were determined from the DNA. The sample lists around 150,000 clones; roughly 90% were seen once. The sequence came from a man in his 60s with active or convalescent COVID-19. The V and J genes are TRBV7-9 and TRBJ1-5; D is unresolved. The sequenced sample was peripheral blood. The CDR3 DNA follows: TGTGCCAGCAGCCCATCCCCTTTCGGGCCCCAGCATTTT. Its translation is CASSPSPFGPQHF.